This T cell receptor (beta chain) is from a study of T cell repertoires in cytomegalovirus infection. Study context: Through public TCR beta signatures, both CMV infection and matching HLA type were indicated.

The study, taken as a whole, reports: Accumulated public TCR beta family frequency recognized individuals carrying CMV together with the relevant HLA.

Of note for this clonotype: What it recognizes is unknown.

MiXCR, run by TCRdb on the reads, gives a single entry per CDR3 protein. This sample has around 100,000 distinct CDR3 sequences; 9.5% to 13% occur once, and the top ten carry approximately 33%. This clonotype was sampled from a human donor in good health (CMV status not recorded). Some clones in this sample may be carry-over from other donors' samples. Sequenced input: PBMCs, sequenced either directly or after in vitro stimulation (not recorded which).

CDR3 amino acids: CASSFRGSYSNQPQHF. The CDR3 coding sequence is TGTGCCAGCAGTTTCAGGGGGAGTTATAGCAATCAGCCCCAGCATTTT. The chain has TRBV27 and TRBJ1-5; 7 bases line up with TRBD1. CDR3 length: 16 amino acids. The germline V gene encodes CDR1 MNHEY and CDR2 SMNVEV (reference sequence). The J segment lost 0 bases and the V segment lost 3 bases, leaving 5 bases of the junction unmatched.